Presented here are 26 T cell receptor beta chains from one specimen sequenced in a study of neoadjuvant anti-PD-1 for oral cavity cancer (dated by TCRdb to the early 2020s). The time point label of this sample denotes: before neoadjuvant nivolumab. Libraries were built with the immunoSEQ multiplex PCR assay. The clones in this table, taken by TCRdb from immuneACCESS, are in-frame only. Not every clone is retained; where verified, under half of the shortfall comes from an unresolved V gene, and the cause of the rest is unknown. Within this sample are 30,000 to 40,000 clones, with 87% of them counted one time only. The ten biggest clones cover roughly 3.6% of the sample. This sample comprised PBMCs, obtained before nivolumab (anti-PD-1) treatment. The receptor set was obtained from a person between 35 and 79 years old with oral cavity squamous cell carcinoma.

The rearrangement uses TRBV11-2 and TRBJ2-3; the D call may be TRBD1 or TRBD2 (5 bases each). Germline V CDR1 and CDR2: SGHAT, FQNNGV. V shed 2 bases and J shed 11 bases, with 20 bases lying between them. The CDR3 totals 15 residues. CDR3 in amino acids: CASSLNRGPTGMQYF. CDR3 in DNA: TGTGCCAGCAGCTTAAACCGGGGCCCAACAGGAATGCAGTATTTT.

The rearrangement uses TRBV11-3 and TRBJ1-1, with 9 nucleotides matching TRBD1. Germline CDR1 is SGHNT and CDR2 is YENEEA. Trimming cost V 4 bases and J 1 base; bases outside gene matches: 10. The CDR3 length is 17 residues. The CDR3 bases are TGTGCCAGCAGCTACAAGACAGGGGGGGTGAGGAACACTGAAGCTTTCTTT. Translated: CASSYKTGGVRNTEAFF.

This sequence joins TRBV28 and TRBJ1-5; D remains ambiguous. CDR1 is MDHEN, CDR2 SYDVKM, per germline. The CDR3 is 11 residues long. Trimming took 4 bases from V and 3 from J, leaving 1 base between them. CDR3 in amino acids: CASSYNQPQHF. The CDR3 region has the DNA TGTGCCAGCAGTTACAATCAGCCCCAGCATTTT.

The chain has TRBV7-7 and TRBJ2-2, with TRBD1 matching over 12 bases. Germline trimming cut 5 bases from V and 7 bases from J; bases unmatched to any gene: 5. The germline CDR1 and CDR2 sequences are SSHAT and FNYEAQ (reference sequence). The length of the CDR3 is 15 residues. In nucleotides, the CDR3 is TGTGCCAGCAGCCGGGACAGGGGGCCGTTCGGGGAGCTGTTTTTT. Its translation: CASSRDRGPFGELFF. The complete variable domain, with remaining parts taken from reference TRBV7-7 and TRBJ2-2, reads GAGVSQSPRYKVTKRGQDVTLRCDPISSHATLYWYQQALGQGPEFLTYFNYEAQPDKSGLPSDRFSAERPEGSISTLTIQRTEQRDSAMYRCASSRDRGPFGELFFGEGSRLTVL.

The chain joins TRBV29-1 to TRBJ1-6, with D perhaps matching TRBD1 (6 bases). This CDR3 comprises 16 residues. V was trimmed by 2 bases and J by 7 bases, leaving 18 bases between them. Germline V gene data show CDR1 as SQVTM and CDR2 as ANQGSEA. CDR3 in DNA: TGCAGCGTTGAAAGGGGGGGGTCGGGTAGGAATTCACCCCTCCACTTT. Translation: CSVERGGSGRNSPLHF. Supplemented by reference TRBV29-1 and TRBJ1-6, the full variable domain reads SAVISQKPSRDICQRGTSLTIQCQVDSQVTMMFWYRQQPGQSLTLIATANQGSEATYESGFVIDKFPISRPNLTFSTLTVSNMSPEDSSIYLCSVERGGSGRNSPLHFGNGTRLTVT.

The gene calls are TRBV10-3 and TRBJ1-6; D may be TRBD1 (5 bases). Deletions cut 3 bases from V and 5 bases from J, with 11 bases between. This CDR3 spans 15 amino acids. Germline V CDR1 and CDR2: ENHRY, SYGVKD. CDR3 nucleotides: TGTGCCATCAGTGAAAGACAGCCGAATAATTCACCCCTCCACTTT. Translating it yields CAISERQPNNSPLHF.

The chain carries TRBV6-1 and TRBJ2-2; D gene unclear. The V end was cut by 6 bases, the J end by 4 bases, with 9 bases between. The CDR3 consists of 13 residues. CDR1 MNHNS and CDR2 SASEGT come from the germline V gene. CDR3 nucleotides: TGTGCCAGCAGAATCCACAGCACCGGGGAGCTGTTTTTT. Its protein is CASRIHSTGELFF.

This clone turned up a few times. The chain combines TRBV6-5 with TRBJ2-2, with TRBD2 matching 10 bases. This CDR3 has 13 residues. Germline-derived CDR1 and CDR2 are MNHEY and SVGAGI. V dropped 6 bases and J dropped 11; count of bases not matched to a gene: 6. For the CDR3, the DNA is TGTGCCAGCAGCCCCGGGACTAGCGTCGAGCTGTTTTTT. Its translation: CASSPGTSVELFF.

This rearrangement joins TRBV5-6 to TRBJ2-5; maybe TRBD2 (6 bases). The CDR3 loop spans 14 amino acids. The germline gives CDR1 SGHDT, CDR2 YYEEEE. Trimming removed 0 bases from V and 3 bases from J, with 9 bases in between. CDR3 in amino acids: CASSLVGGKETQYF. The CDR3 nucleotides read TGTGCCAGCAGCTTGGTGGGGGGAAAAGAGACCCAGTACTTC.

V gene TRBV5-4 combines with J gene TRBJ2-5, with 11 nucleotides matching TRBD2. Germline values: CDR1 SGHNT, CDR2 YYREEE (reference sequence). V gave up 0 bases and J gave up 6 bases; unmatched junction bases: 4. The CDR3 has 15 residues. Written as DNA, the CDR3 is TGTGCCAGCAGCTTGGATAGCGGGGGGGCGAAGACCCAGTACTTC. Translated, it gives CASSLDSGGAKTQYF.

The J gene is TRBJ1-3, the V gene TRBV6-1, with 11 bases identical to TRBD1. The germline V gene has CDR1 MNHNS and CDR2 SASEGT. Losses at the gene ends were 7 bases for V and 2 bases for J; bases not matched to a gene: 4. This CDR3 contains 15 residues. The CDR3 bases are TGTGCCAGCAAGTCGGGACAGGGGGCTGGAAACACCATATATTTT. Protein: CASKSGQGAGNTIYF.

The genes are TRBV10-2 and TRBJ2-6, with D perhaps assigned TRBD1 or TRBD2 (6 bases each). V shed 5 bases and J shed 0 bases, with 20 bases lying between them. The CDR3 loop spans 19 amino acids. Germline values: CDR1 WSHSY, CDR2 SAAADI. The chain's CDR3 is CASSRLGGGGSSGANVLTF. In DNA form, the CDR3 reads TGCGCCAGCAGTCGGTTGGGAGGAGGGGGTAGCTCTGGGGCCAACGTCCTGACTTTC.

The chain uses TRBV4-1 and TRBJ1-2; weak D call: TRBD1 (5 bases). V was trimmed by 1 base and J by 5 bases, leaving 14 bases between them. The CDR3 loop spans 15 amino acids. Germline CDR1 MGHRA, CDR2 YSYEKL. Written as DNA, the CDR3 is TGCGCCAGCAGCCAAGGGGCGGGGGTGGTTTATGGCTACACCTTC. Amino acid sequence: CASSQGAGVVYGYTF.

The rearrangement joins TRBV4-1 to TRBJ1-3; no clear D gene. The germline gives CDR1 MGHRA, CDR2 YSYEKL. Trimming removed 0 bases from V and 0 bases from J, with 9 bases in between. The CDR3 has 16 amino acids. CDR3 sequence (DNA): TGCGCCAGCAGCCAAGATCCAGGAAGCTCTGGAAACACCATATATTTT. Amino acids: CASSQDPGSSGNTIYF.

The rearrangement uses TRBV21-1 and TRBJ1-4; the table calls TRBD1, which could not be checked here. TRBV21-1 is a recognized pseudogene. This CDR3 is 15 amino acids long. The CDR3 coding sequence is TGTGCCAGCAGCCCCTCAGGGGTCCTCGATGAAAAACTGTTTTTT. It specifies CASSPSGVLDEKLFF.

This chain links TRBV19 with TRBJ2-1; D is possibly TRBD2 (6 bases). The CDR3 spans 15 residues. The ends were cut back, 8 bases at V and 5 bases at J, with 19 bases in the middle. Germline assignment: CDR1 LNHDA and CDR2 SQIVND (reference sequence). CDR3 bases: TGTGCCAGTCGCACCCTTGGGAGGCACCACAATGAGCAGTTCTTC. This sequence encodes CASRTLGRHHNEQFF. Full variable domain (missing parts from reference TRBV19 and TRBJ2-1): DGGITQSPKYLFRKEGQNVTLSCEQNLNHDAMYWYRQDPGQGLRLIYYSQIVNDFQKGDIAEGYSVSREKKESFPLTVTSAQKNPTAFYLCASRTLGRHHNEQFFGPGTRLTVL.

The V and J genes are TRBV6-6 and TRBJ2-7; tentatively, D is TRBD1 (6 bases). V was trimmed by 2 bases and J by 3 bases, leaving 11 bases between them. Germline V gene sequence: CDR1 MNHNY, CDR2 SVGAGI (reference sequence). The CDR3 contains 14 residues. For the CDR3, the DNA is TGTGCCAGCAGTTACGAAAACAGGGACTACGAGCAGTACTTC. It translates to CASSYENRDYEQYF.

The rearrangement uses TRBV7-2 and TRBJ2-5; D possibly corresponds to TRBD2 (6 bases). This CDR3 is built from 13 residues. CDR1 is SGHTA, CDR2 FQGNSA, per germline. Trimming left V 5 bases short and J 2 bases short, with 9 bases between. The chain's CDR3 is CASSRGLQETQYF. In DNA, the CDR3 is TGTGCCAGCAGCCGGGGACTTCAAGAGACCCAGTACTTC.

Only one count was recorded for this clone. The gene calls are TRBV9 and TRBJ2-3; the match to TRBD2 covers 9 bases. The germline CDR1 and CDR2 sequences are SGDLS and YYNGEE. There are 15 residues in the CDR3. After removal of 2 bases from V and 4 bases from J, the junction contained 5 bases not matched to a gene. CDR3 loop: CASSVAGGVADTQYF. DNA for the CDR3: TGTGCCAGCAGCGTTGCGGGGGGGGTGGCAGATACGCAGTATTTT.

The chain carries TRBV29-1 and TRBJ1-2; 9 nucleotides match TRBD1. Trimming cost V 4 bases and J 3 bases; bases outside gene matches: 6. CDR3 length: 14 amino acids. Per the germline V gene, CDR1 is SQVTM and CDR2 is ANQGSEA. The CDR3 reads CSVGRTGVDYGYTF. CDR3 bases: TGCAGCGTTGGACGGACAGGGGTCGACTATGGCTACACCTTC.

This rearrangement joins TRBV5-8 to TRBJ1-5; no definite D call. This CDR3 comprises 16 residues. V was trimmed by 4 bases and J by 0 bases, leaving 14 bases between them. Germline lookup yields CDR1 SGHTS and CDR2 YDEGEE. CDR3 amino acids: CASSIWTVDSNQPQHF. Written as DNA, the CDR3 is TGTGCCAGCAGCATCTGGACGGTAGATAGCAATCAGCCCCAGCATTTT. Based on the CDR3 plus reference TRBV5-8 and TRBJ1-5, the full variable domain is EAGVTQSPTHLIKTRGQQATLRCSPISGHTSVYWYQQALGLGLQFLLWYDEGEERNRGNFPPRFSGRQFPNYSSELNVNALELEDSALYLCASSIWTVDSNQPQHFGDGTRLSIL.

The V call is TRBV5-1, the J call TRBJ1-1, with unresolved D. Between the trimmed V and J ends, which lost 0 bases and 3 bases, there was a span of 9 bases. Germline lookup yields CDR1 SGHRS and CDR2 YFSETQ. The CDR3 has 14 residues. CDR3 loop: CASSLGSGYTEAFF. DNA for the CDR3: TGCGCCAGCAGCTTGGGGAGCGGGTACACTGAAGCTTTCTTT. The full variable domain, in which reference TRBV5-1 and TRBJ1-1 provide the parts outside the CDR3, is KAGVTQTPRYLIKTRGQQVTLSCSPISGHRSVSWYQQTPGQGLQFLFEYFSETQRNKGNFPGRFSGRQFSNSRSEMNVSTLELGDSALYLCASSLGSGYTEAFFGQGTRLTVV.

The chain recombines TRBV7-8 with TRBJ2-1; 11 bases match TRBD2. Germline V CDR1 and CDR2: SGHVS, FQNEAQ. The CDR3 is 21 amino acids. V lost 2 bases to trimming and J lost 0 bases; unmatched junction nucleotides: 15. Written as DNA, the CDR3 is TGTGCCAGCAGCTTAAGGCCGTCGGCTAGCGGGGGGCTCAGCTCCTACAATGAGCAGTTCTTC. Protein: CASSLRPSASGGLSSYNEQFF.

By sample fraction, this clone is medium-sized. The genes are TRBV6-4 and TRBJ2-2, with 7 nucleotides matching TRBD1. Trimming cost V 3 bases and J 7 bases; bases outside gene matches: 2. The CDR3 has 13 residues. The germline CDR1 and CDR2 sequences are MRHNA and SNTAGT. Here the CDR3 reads CASSETGNGELFF. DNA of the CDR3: TGTGCCAGCAGTGAGACAGGGAACGGGGAGCTGTTTTTT.

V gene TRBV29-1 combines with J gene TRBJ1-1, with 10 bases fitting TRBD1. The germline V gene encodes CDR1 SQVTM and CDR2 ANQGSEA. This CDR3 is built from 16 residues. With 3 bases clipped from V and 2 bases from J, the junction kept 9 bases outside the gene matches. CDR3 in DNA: TGCAGCGTTGACCCGACAGGGGGCGGGCCCAACACTGAAGCTTTCTTT. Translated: CSVDPTGGGPNTEAFF.

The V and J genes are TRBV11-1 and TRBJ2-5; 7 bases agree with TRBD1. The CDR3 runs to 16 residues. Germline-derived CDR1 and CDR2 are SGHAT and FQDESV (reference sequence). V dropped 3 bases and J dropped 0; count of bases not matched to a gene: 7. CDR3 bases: TGTGCCAGCAGCTTTCCGTTACAGGGGTACCAAGAGACCCAGTACTTC. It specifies CASSFPLQGYQETQYF.